These T cell receptor beta chains were read from a single sample in a study of blood T cell repertoires in COVID-19. Here immunoSEQ multiplex PCR was the method, and the copy in TCRdb shows in-frame clones only, minus some. The table has roughly 20,000 clones, over 85% seen once. The sequencing sample was made of peripheral blood. The origin of the receptors is a woman aged 50 to 60 with active COVID-19. CDR3s include the opening cysteine and the closing phenylalanine or tryptophan. Fields, in order: clone size, V gene, J gene, D gene, CDR3 DNA, CDR3 protein. D genes are given only for firm matches. Clone size is shown for a subset of rows, as once, few, many or a class of expanded clone.

clone size: NA
V gene: TRBV30
J gene: TRBJ1-1
D gene: TRBD1
CDR3 DNA: TGTGCCTGGGGGGACAGGGCGGACACTGAAGCTTTCTTT
CDR3 protein: CAWGDRADTEAFF

clone size: once
V gene: TRBV5-4
J gene: TRBJ2-1
D gene: TRBD2
CDR3 DNA: TGTGCCAGCAGCTTACCTAGCGGGAGGGCCTATGAGCAGTTCTTC
CDR3 protein: CASSLPSGRAYEQFF

clone size: once
V gene: TRBV28
J gene: TRBJ1-1
D gene: NA
CDR3 DNA: TGTGCCAGCAGTTTACCGGCTCGCGGGGAGCTTGAAGCTTTCTTT
CDR3 protein: CASSLPARGELEAFF

clone size: NA
V gene: TRBV9
J gene: TRBJ2-1
D gene: NA
CDR3 DNA: TGTGCCAGCAGCGTAGGGCTAGCGAACAATGAGCAGTTCTTC
CDR3 protein: CASSVGLANNEQFF

clone size: NA
V gene: TRBV7-3
J gene: TRBJ1-1
D gene: NA
CDR3 DNA: TGTGCCAGCAGCTTAATGGGGGGCACTGAAGCTTTCTTT
CDR3 protein: CASSLMGGTEAFF

clone size: NA
V gene: TRBV2
J gene: TRBJ2-2
D gene: TRBD2
CDR3 DNA: TGTGCCAGCACCATGGGGGGGAGCACCGGGGAGCTGTTTTTT
CDR3 protein: CASTMGGSTGELFF

clone size: NA
V gene: TRBV3-1/TRBV3-2
J gene: TRBJ2-5
D gene: TRBD2
CDR3 DNA: TGTGCCAGCAGCCTTTTTAGCGGGAGGGCGGAGACCCAGTACTTC
CDR3 protein: CASSLFSGRAETQYF

clone size: NA
V gene: TRBV2
J gene: TRBJ2-7
D gene: NA
CDR3 DNA: TGTGCCAGCAGTGATATGACAGAGCAGTACTTC
CDR3 protein: CASSDMTEQYF

clone size: NA
V gene: TRBV14
J gene: TRBJ2-1
D gene: NA
CDR3 DNA: TGTGCCAGCAGCCAAGACTACCTCAATGAGCAGTTCTTC
CDR3 protein: CASSQDYLNEQFF

clone size: NA
V gene: TRBV6-5
J gene: TRBJ1-1
D gene: TRBD1
CDR3 DNA: TGTGCCAGCAGTAACTCGAACAGGGGAGCTTTCTTT
CDR3 protein: CASSNSNRGAFF

clone size: NA
V gene: TRBV24-1
J gene: TRBJ2-1
D gene: TRBD2
CDR3 DNA: TGTGCCACCAGTGATTCATGGACTAGCGGGCTCAATGAGCAGTTCTTC
CDR3 protein: CATSDSWTSGLNEQFF

clone size: NA
V gene: TRBV7-8
J gene: TRBJ1-4
D gene: NA
CDR3 DNA: TGTGCCAGCAGCTCCACTCTCAGGGGATCTAATGAAAAACTGTTTTTT
CDR3 protein: CASSSTLRGSNEKLFF